This TCR beta chain was found in a study of shared clonotypes between healthy human individuals. Study-wide findings and caveats: Large sequencing depth failed to make sorted-subset sequencing complete, rarefaction showed.

This CDR3 is built from 15 residues. Trimming took 2 bases from V and 4 from J, leaving 15 bases between them. Per the germline V gene, CDR1 is SGHAT and CDR2 is FQNNGV. Donors included only healthy HIV-negative adults lacking recent acute infections or vaccinations. Deep was the level used in running the assay. Using immunoSEQ multiplex PCR, the repertoire was profiled, and TCRdb retains in-frame clones only, with some absent. This table holds approximately 530,000 clones, 95% to 96% found once. With regard to this clone: What it recognizes is unknown.

The rearrangement links TRBV11-2 to TRBJ2-7; tentatively, D is TRBD1 (5 bases). Sample: naive CD4+ T cells sorted from blood. Noted subset: CD45RA+ positively selected. The receptor comes from a woman between 25 and 40 years old in good health. The CDR3 nucleotides read TGTGCCAGCAGCTTACAGGACAACCGGAATTACGAGCAGTACTTC. Residues: CASSLQDNRNYEQYF.